This record covers a single T cell receptor beta chain. Antigen: not known. V was clipped by 5 bases and J by 2 bases; unmatched bases: 2. This CDR3 is built from 14 residues. Germline V lookup: CDR1 LNHNV, CDR2 YYDKDF (reference sequence). This sample was included in a study of T cell responses to AZD1222 COVID-19 vaccine. Study-level information: The study pooled second doses at about 4 or about 12 weeks.

Study-wide results and limits: It should be noted that donors were predominantly white British and more often female, and clonal diversity was possibly underestimated. At baseline, seropositivity was found in only five or six AZD1222 recipients. Following two doses of AZD1222, Spike-specific TCR breadth and depth rose.

Only in-frame clones appear in the TCRdb table, and some are missing; sequencing was by immunoSEQ multiplex PCR. The sample has 110,000 to 150,000 clones; roughly 88% are singletons. The chain uses TRBV15 and TRBJ1-5; 8 positions agree with TRBD1. Sequencing was performed on peripheral blood, taken on day 0 of AZD1222 vaccination. This clonotype originated in an adult in good health. The CDR3 DNA sequence: TGTGCCACCAGCTACAGGGGGGGCAATCAGCCCCAGCATTTT. Translated: CATSYRGGNQPQHF.